Listed below are T cell receptor beta chains from one sample, sequenced in a study of Ad26.COV2.S vaccination and SARS-CoV-2 variants. Profiled with immunoSEQ multiplex PCR; TCRdb holds only in-frame clones, not every one. The repertoire consists of some 500,000 clones, with roughly nine tenths occurring once and the leading ten covering around 2.6%. Sequenced material: peripheral blood, taken in a trial of Ad26.COV2.S vaccine versus placebo. These receptors all stem from a person between 18 and 65 years old who received the Ad26.COV2.S COVID-19 vaccine or a placebo. Both conserved end residues are part of each CDR3. A D gene is named only where the DNA matches it firmly. Only some rows state a clone size, as once, few, many or a class for expanded clones.

d_gene	v_gene	abundance	j_gene	CDR3aa	CDR3nt
TRBD2	TRBV18	.	TRBJ2-1	CASSRASGRAGEQFF	TGTGCCAGCTCACGGGCTAGCGGGAGGGCCGGTGAGCAGTTCTTC
.	TRBV24-1	.	TRBJ1-2	CATNDGAGLRGYTF	TGTGCCACCAATGATGGGGCAGGGTTGAGGGGCTACACCTTC
.	TRBV19	.	TRBJ1-2	CASSMAYDTPLYGYTF	TGTGCCAGTAGTATGGCTTACGACACCCCCCTCTATGGCTACACCTTC
.	TRBV3-1/TRBV3-2	.	TRBJ1-2	CASSQDFQGNYGYTF	TGTGCCAGCAGCCAAGATTTCCAGGGTAACTATGGCTACACCTTC
TRBD1	TRBV30	.	TRBJ1-5	CAWSGDRGEPQHF	TGTGCCTGGAGTGGGGACAGGGGTGAGCCCCAGCATTTT
.	TRBV7-2	.	TRBJ2-1	CASSLLLYNEQFF	TGTGCCAGCAGCTTATTATTATACAATGAGCAGTTCTTC
TRBD2	TRBV19	.	TRBJ2-1	CASSSREQGNEQFF	TGTGCCAGTAGCTCGCGGGAGCAGGGTAATGAGCAGTTCTTC
TRBD1	TRBV29-1	.	TRBJ1-2	CSAPGQGNGYTF	TGCAGCGCCCCGGGACAGGGGAATGGCTACACCTTC
.	TRBV6-2/TRBV6-3	.	TRBJ1-6	CASSFQGQINSPLHF	TGTGCCAGCAGCTTTCAAGGACAGATTAATTCACCCCTCCACTTT
TRBD1	TRBV4-3	.	TRBJ1-5	CASSPTGALLKEPQHF	TGCGCCAGCAGCCCGACAGGGGCCCTCTTAAAGGAGCCCCAGCATTTT
.	TRBV7-2	.	TRBJ1-1	CASSLEAAPGMGTEAFF	TGTGCCAGCAGCTTAGAAGCTGCCCCGGGGATGGGAACTGAAGCTTTCTTT
TRBD1	TRBV7-2	.	TRBJ1-1	CASSLVSGQGNHFEAFF	TGTGCCAGCAGCTTAGTCTCGGGACAGGGTAATCATTTTGAAGCTTTCTTT
.	TRBV4-3	.	TRBJ1-3	CASSLGMGVGNTIYF	TGCGCCAGCAGCCTTGGGATGGGGGTCGGAAACACCATATATTTT
.	TRBV2	.	TRBJ1-5	CASRNQGGQPQHF	TGTGCCAGCAGGAACCAGGGAGGCCAGCCCCAGCATTTT
.	TRBV3-1/TRBV3-2	.	TRBJ2-1	CASSQVLGLTYNEQFF	TGTGCCAGCAGCCAAGTTCTTGGTCTTACCTACAATGAGCAGTTCTTC
.	TRBV7-9	.	TRBJ2-5	CALRQGGQETQYF	TGTGCCCTCCGCCAGGGCGGGCAAGAGACCCAGTACTTC
.	TRBV2	.	TRBJ1-1	CASTLQGYTEAFF	TGTGCCAGCACCCTACAGGGATACACTGAAGCTTTCTTT
.	TRBV7-9	.	TRBJ1-1	CASSLLVTAVEAFF	TGTGCCAGCAGCTTACTCGTAACGGCAGTTGAAGCTTTCTTT
TRBD1	TRBV6-1	.	TRBJ2-7	CASSEVGRPGGYEQYF	TGTGCCAGCAGTGAAGTGGGGCGGCCAGGGGGCTACGAGCAGTACTTC
TRBD1	TRBV5-1	.	TRBJ2-7	CASSLAGTGAYEQYF	TGCGCCAGCAGCTTGGCGGGGACAGGAGCCTACGAGCAGTACTTC
TRBD2	TRBV4-1	.	TRBJ2-2	CASSQVSGGANTGELFF	TGCGCCAGCAGCCAAGTTAGCGGGGGAGCAAACACCGGGGAGCTGTTTTTT
.	TRBV9	once	TRBJ2-6	CASSQTGANVLTF	TGTGCCAGCAGCCAAACTGGGGCCAACGTCCTGACTTTC
.	TRBV18	.	TRBJ1-1	CASSRHEGWDTEAFF	TGTGCCAGCTCACGCCATGAGGGCTGGGACACTGAAGCTTTCTTT
.	TRBV11-2	.	TRBJ2-1	CASSLTNEQFF	TGTGCCAGCAGCTTGACCAATGAGCAGTTCTTC